This record concerns one T cell receptor beta chain sequence. This clonotype occurred many times. Its antigen has not been determined. No qualities accompany the bases; no much larger clone lies one base away. The time point label, read with the paper, signifies: sample taken at primary tumor resection. The donors were about 71 patients from the lung TRACERx cohort who had early-stage, untreated non-small cell lung cancer. TCR sequencing used whole RNA extracted from tumor and nontumor lung tissue, or from cryopreserved PBMC samples, without cell sorting. A patient was chosen for TCR sequencing only when enough RNA was available from at least two tumor regions. The sample comes from a study of spatial heterogeneity in lung cancer (dated by TCRdb to the late 2010s). Study-level background: More beta-chain than alpha-chain transcripts were consistently detected, likely reflecting higher beta-chain transcript abundance. In the raw uncorrected reads, each unique combination of TCR and UMI appeared more than ten times on average. TCR repertoire features were related to nonsynonymous mutation counts determined by whole-exome sequencing of tumor tissue. The study quantitatively compared TCR alpha and beta repertoires across multiple tumor regions, matched nontumor lung and blood in non-small cell lung cancer. At surgery, about 210 tumor regions, around 65 matched nontumor lung samples and 45 to 60 PBMC samples were TCR-sequenced for both alpha and beta chains.

Summary of the overall study and its limitations: Ubiquitous expanded tumor TCRs were detected in blood more often at tumor resection than at routine follow-up. Confirming at a functional level the hypothesis that regional TCRs recognize regional mutations was considered to require additional single-cell paired TCR alpha and beta sequencing.

Ends trimmed: V by 5 bases, J by 3 bases; bases unmatched to a gene: 11. Including cysteine and phenylalanine, the CDR3 has 17 amino acids. The entry retains the CDR3 DNA only, 51 bases that are in frame from base 1. As encoded in the germline V gene, CDR1 is MNHEY while CDR2 is SVGAGI. Library preparation employed 5' RACE. Sequencing relied on a NextSeq 500. To allow correction of PCR and sequencing errors, the TCR library protocol tagged every TCR cDNA molecule with a unique molecular identifier. In the source study's methods: TCR identification, UMI-based error correction and CDR3 extraction were performed with Decombinator tools. TCRs above a frequency of 2 per 1,000, corresponding to the top 1% of the tumor frequency distribution, were defined as expanded. Rényi diversity was computed with the R vegan package after subsampling each repertoire 100 times to 5,000 TCRs. To build CDR3 similarity networks, amino acid triplet string-kernel similarity was used, and CDR3s were connected when their pairwise similarity was above 0.82. Through fastp at Q25 and MiXCR, TCRdb rebuilt clones from the public reads, retaining in-frame beta chains. Rows with one shared CDR3 protein collapse into an entry with the most common genes and DNA. In this record, the V and J calls reflect TCRdb's handling and not the investigators' own analysis. The sample profile shows fewer than 45,000 distinct CDR3 sequences; under 7.5% of them were found once. The ten largest account for around 43% of the sample.

This chain is built from TRBV6-5 and TRBJ2-7; 12 central nucleotides agree with TRBD2. Specimen: PBMCs, collected at surgery. The receptor was derived from a female donor with early-stage non-small cell lung cancer. The DNA reads TGTGCCAGCAGTCCCACTCGGGCTAGCGGGGGGGTCTACGAGCAGTACTTC. The encoded protein is CASSPTRASGGVYEQYF.